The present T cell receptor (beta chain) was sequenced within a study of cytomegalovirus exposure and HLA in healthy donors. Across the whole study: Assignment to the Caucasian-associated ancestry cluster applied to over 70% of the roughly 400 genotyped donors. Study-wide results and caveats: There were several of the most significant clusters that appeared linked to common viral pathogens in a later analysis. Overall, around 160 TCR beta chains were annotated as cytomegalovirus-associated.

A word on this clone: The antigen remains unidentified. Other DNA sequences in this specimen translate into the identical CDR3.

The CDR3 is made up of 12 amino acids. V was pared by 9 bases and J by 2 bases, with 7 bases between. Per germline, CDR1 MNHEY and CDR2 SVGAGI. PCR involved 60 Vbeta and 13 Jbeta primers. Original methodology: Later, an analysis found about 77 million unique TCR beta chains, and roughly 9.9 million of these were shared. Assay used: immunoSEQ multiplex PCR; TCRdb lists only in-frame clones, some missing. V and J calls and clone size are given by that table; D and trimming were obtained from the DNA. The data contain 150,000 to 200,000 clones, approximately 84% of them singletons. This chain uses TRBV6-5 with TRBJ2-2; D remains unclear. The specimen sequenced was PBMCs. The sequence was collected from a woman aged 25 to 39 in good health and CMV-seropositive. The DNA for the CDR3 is TGTGCCAGTTTTCGTAACACCGGGGAGCTGTTTTTT. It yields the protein CASFRNTGELFF.